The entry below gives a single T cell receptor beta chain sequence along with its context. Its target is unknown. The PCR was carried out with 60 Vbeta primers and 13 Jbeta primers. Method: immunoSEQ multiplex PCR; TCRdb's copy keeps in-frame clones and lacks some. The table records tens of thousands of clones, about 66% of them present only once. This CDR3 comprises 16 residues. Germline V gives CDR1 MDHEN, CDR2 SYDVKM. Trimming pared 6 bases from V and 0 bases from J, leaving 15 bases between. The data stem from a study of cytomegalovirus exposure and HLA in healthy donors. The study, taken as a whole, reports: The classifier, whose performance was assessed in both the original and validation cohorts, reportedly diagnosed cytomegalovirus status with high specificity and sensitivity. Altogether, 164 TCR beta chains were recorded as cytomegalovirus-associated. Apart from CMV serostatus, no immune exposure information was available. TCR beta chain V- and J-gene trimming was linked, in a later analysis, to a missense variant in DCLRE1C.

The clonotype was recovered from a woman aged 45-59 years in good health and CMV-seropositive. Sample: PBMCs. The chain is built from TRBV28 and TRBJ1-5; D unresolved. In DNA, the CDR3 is TGTGCCAGCAGCTCCCCGGCAGGTTATAGCAATCAGCCCCAGCATTTT. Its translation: CASSSPAGYSNQPQHF.